The rows below give T cell receptor beta chains drawn from one sample of a study of T cells in Graves' hyperthyroidism and ophthalmopathy. TCRdb reprocessed the multiplex PCR reads via MiXCR and lists one record per CDR3 protein. The sample comprises over 300,000 distinct CDR3 sequences, roughly an eighth of which are singletons, and 34% rests with the top ten. Sequencing was performed on blood. These receptors were collected from a woman in her thirties or forties with Graves' ophthalmopathy. The CDR3 runs from the conserved cysteine through the conserved F or W. The order of the fields is V gene, CDR3 length, clone size, J gene, D gene, CDR3 DNA, CDR3 protein. A D gene is named only where the DNA matches it firmly. Rows may omit the clone size; those that give it use once, few, many or a size class.

v_call: TRBV20-1
cdr3_length: 17
clone_size: many
j_call: TRBJ1-1
d_call: TRBD1
cdr3_nt: TGCAGTGCTAGAGTTCGTATGACAGGGAGAAAGAACACTGAAGCTTTCTTT
cdr3_aa: CSARVRMTGRKNTEAFF

v_call: TRBV3-1
cdr3_length: 14
clone_size: NA
j_call: TRBJ2-7
d_call: NA
cdr3_nt: TGTGCCAGCAGCCAAGAGGGTAGCGGCTACGAGCAGTACTTC
cdr3_aa: CASSQEGSGYEQYF

v_call: TRBV3-1
cdr3_length: 11
clone_size: many
j_call: TRBJ2-7
d_call: NA
cdr3_nt: TGTGCCAGCAGCCACCGAGACGAGCAGTACTTC
cdr3_aa: CASSHRDEQYF

v_call: TRBV10-1
cdr3_length: 15
clone_size: many
j_call: TRBJ2-5
d_call: TRBD2
cdr3_nt: TGCGCCAGCAGTGACGTCCAGCGGGGGCAAGAGACCCAGTACTTC
cdr3_aa: CASSDVQRGQETQYF

v_call: TRBV20-1
cdr3_length: 15
clone_size: many
j_call: TRBJ2-1
d_call: TRBD1
cdr3_nt: TGCAGTGCTAGAGAAGGCAGGGGGACGAGGAATGAGCAGTTCTTC
cdr3_aa: CSAREGRGTRNEQFF

v_call: TRBV5-1
cdr3_length: 16
clone_size: NA
j_call: TRBJ1-4
d_call: NA
cdr3_nt: TGCGCCAGCAGCTCGTTCGGGGGTTTGACTAATGAAAAACTGTTTTTT
cdr3_aa: CASSSFGGLTNEKLFF

v_call: TRBV19
cdr3_length: 16
clone_size: few
j_call: TRBJ2-1
d_call: TRBD2
cdr3_nt: TGTGCCAGTAGTATAGGATCACTAGCGGGAGAACGAGAGCAGTTCTTC
cdr3_aa: CASSIGSLAGEREQFF

v_call: TRBV6-5
cdr3_length: 14
clone_size: NA
j_call: TRBJ2-7
d_call: NA
cdr3_nt: TGTGCCAGCAGTTACTCCACAGGGATTCGCGAGCAGTACTTC
cdr3_aa: CASSYSTGIREQYF

v_call: TRBV19
cdr3_length: 15
clone_size: few
j_call: TRBJ1-5
d_call: NA
cdr3_nt: TGTGCCAGTAGTATGGTAGGCGGGGCAGGGCAGCCCCAGCATTTT
cdr3_aa: CASSMVGGAGQPQHF

v_call: TRBV6-1
cdr3_length: 14
clone_size: NA
j_call: TRBJ1-5
d_call: NA
cdr3_nt: TGTGCCAGCAGCGGTTCAACCACCAATCAGCCCCAGCATTTT
cdr3_aa: CASSGSTTNQPQHF

v_call: TRBV28
cdr3_length: 13
clone_size: many
j_call: TRBJ2-3
d_call: NA
cdr3_nt: TGTGCCAGCTCTCGTGAGGGCACAGATACGCAGTATTTT
cdr3_aa: CASSREGTDTQYF

v_call: TRBV20-1
cdr3_length: 14
clone_size: many
j_call: TRBJ2-3
d_call: TRBD2
cdr3_nt: TGCAGTGCCAAGAGGTCCCGGGAGGGGGATACGCAGTATTTT
cdr3_aa: CSAKRSREGDTQYF

v_call: TRBV9
cdr3_length: 15
clone_size: NA
j_call: TRBJ2-1
d_call: NA
cdr3_nt: TGTGCCAGCAGCGTAGCTGGTCGCTCCTACAATGAGCAGTTCTTC
cdr3_aa: CASSVAGRSYNEQFF

v_call: TRBV14
cdr3_length: 16
clone_size: many
j_call: TRBJ1-2
d_call: NA
cdr3_nt: TGTGCCAGCAGCCAAGTTCTGGGTTTGGCTGGCTATGGCTACACCTTC
cdr3_aa: CASSQVLGLAGYGYTF

v_call: TRBV10-3
cdr3_length: 14
clone_size: few
j_call: TRBJ2-3
d_call: NA
cdr3_nt: TGTGCCATCAACCAGGGGGGGCCAATAGATACGCAGTATTTT
cdr3_aa: CAINQGGPIDTQYF

v_call: TRBV20-1
cdr3_length: 15
clone_size: NA
j_call: TRBJ2-7
d_call: NA
cdr3_nt: TGCAGTGCTAGAGGACAGGCAAGGAGCTCCTACGAGCAGTACTTC
cdr3_aa: CSARGQARSSYEQYF

v_call: TRBV12-3/TRBV12-4
cdr3_length: 13
clone_size: NA
j_call: TRBJ1-1
d_call: NA
cdr3_nt: TGTGCCAGCAGTTTCGTCGACAGGAGAGAAGCTTTCTTT
cdr3_aa: CASSFVDRREAFF

v_call: TRBV30
cdr3_length: 13
clone_size: few
j_call: TRBJ1-1
d_call: NA
cdr3_nt: TGTGCCTGGAGCCCGGGTTCGAACACTGAAGCTTTCTTT
cdr3_aa: CAWSPGSNTEAFF

v_call: TRBV5-6
cdr3_length: 16
clone_size: many
j_call: TRBJ2-3
d_call: NA
cdr3_nt: TGTGCCAGCAGCTTGCGGACCATCAAGGGATCAGATACGCAGTATTTT
cdr3_aa: CASSLRTIKGSDTQYF

v_call: TRBV16
cdr3_length: 15
clone_size: NA
j_call: TRBJ2-7
d_call: TRBD2
cdr3_nt: TGTGCCAGCAGCCGGGCGGGGGTTGGCACCTACGAGCAGTACTTC
cdr3_aa: CASSRAGVGTYEQYF

v_call: TRBV10-3
cdr3_length: 16
clone_size: many
j_call: TRBJ1-2
d_call: NA
cdr3_nt: TGTGCCATCAGTGAGACCCAGGAGGGCTATCCCTATGGCTACACCTTC
cdr3_aa: CAISETQEGYPYGYTF

v_call: TRBV18
cdr3_length: 15
clone_size: NA
j_call: TRBJ1-2
d_call: NA
cdr3_nt: TGTGCCAGCTCACCAGAAGGCCGTCGTAACTATGGCTACACCTTC
cdr3_aa: CASSPEGRRNYGYTF

v_call: TRBV6-2/TRBV6-3
cdr3_length: 12
clone_size: many
j_call: TRBJ2-5
d_call: NA
cdr3_nt: TGTGCCAGCAGAAAGGGACAAGAGACCCAGTACTTC
cdr3_aa: CASRKGQETQYF

v_call: TRBV28
cdr3_length: 15
clone_size: many
j_call: TRBJ1-1
d_call: NA
cdr3_nt: TGTGCCAGCAGTTTAGGGGGCGTTCTGAACACTGAAGCTTTCTTT
cdr3_aa: CASSLGGVLNTEAFF

v_call: TRBV6-1
cdr3_length: 13
clone_size: many
j_call: TRBJ1-6
d_call: TRBD1
cdr3_nt: TGTGCCACCTCGACAGGGTTGGGTTCACCCCTCCACTTT
cdr3_aa: CATSTGLGSPLHF

v_call: TRBV2
cdr3_length: 12
clone_size: many
j_call: TRBJ2-7
d_call: NA
cdr3_nt: TGTGCCAGCAGGGCATCGACCTACGAGCAGTACTTC
cdr3_aa: CASRASTYEQYF

v_call: TRBV30
cdr3_length: 11
clone_size: few
j_call: TRBJ2-2
d_call: NA
cdr3_nt: TGTGCCTGGACGAACACCGGGGAGCTGTTTTTT
cdr3_aa: CAWTNTGELFF

v_call: TRBV15
cdr3_length: 13
clone_size: NA
j_call: TRBJ2-3
d_call: NA
cdr3_nt: TGTGCCACCAGCAGAGATAATACAGATACGCAGTATTTT
cdr3_aa: CATSRDNTDTQYF

v_call: TRBV25-1
cdr3_length: 17
clone_size: many
j_call: TRBJ2-1
d_call: NA
cdr3_nt: TGTGCCAGCAGTGAAAGTATAGGACTGGGCTCCTACAATGAGCAGTTCTTC
cdr3_aa: CASSESIGLGSYNEQFF

v_call: TRBV12-3/TRBV12-4
cdr3_length: 16
clone_size: many
j_call: TRBJ1-1
d_call: NA
cdr3_nt: TGTGCCAGCAGCCCCGCAGGGCGGGGAAAACGGACTGAAGCTTTCTTT
cdr3_aa: CASSPAGRGKRTEAFF

v_call: TRBV5-1
cdr3_length: 13
clone_size: NA
j_call: TRBJ2-7
d_call: NA
cdr3_nt: TGCGCCAGCAGCTTTTCTGGGGCTCGGGAGCAGTACTTC
cdr3_aa: CASSFSGAREQYF

v_call: TRBV3-1
cdr3_length: 15
clone_size: NA
j_call: TRBJ2-7
d_call: NA
cdr3_nt: TGTGCCAGCAGCCCCGGGAGCCGTAGCTCCTACGAGCAGTACTTC
cdr3_aa: CASSPGSRSSYEQYF

v_call: TRBV7-9
cdr3_length: 15
clone_size: many
j_call: TRBJ2-1
d_call: TRBD2
cdr3_nt: TGTGCCAGCAGCTCTGCTAGCGGGATTTACAATGAGCAGTTCTTC
cdr3_aa: CASSSASGIYNEQFF

v_call: TRBV12-3/TRBV12-4
cdr3_length: 16
clone_size: many
j_call: TRBJ2-1
d_call: NA
cdr3_nt: TGTGCCAGCAATAAAGTCCGGACCGCAACCTACAATGAGCAGTTCTTC
cdr3_aa: CASNKVRTATYNEQFF

v_call: TRBV6-1
cdr3_length: 16
clone_size: few
j_call: TRBJ2-4
d_call: NA
cdr3_nt: TGTGCCAGCAGTAAGGGACGTCGGGGAGCCAAAAACATTCAGTACTTC
cdr3_aa: CASSKGRRGAKNIQYF

v_call: TRBV28
cdr3_length: 13
clone_size: many
j_call: TRBJ1-3
d_call: NA
cdr3_nt: TGTGCCAGCAGTCCCCAGGGGAGAAACACCATATATTTT
cdr3_aa: CASSPQGRNTIYF

v_call: TRBV6-1
cdr3_length: 14
clone_size: many
j_call: TRBJ1-1
d_call: NA
cdr3_nt: TGTGCCAGCAGTCCGCAGGGATGGGGCACTGAAGCTTTCTTT
cdr3_aa: CASSPQGWGTEAFF

v_call: TRBV5-1
cdr3_length: 16
clone_size: few
j_call: TRBJ1-2
d_call: TRBD1
cdr3_nt: TGCGCCAGCAGCTGGGGACAGGGGAATGGTAACTATGGCTACACCTTC
cdr3_aa: CASSWGQGNGNYGYTF

v_call: TRBV27
cdr3_length: 17
clone_size: few
j_call: TRBJ2-4
d_call: NA
cdr3_nt: TGTGCCAGCAGTTTATCAATCCGGGACGGACCCTTAAACATTCAGTACTTC
cdr3_aa: CASSLSIRDGPLNIQYF

v_call: TRBV18
cdr3_length: 15
clone_size: NA
j_call: TRBJ2-1
d_call: NA
cdr3_nt: TGTGCCAGCTCACCGAGTCAGGGCTTAAACAATGAGCAGTTCTTC
cdr3_aa: CASSPSQGLNNEQFF

v_call: TRBV11-2
cdr3_length: 13
clone_size: many
j_call: TRBJ1-3
d_call: NA
cdr3_nt: TGTGCCAGCAGCTTAGTTCCGGGAAACACCATATATTTT
cdr3_aa: CASSLVPGNTIYF

v_call: TRBV29-1
cdr3_length: 16
clone_size: many
j_call: TRBJ2-3
d_call: TRBD2
cdr3_nt: TGCAGCGTTGAAGATCGGGGACTATCCAGCACAGATACGCAGTATTTT
cdr3_aa: CSVEDRGLSSTDTQYF

v_call: TRBV24-1
cdr3_length: 16
clone_size: many
j_call: TRBJ2-3
d_call: TRBD2
cdr3_nt: TGTGCCACCAGTGATAGCACTAGCGGACCCACAGATACGCAGTATTTT
cdr3_aa: CATSDSTSGPTDTQYF